These 14 T cell receptor beta chains came from one sample sequenced in a study of identical twins. TCRdb independently ran MiXCR on the 5' RACE reads; one entry per CDR3 protein. The sample gives fewer than 250,000 distinct CDR3 sequences, approximately 7.3% of which show up once; 5.4% is in the top ten. These data are also associated with another study on yellow fever vaccine responses in identical twins.

The sequenced sample was CD8+ T cells sorted from blood. These receptors were collected from a woman in her late teens or twenties in good health.

This chain joins TRBV4-2 and TRBJ2-1, with 8 bases matching TRBD2. Trimming at V came to 0 bases and at J to 2 bases, leaving 3 bases not matched to a gene. Looked up from germline, CDR1 is LGHNA and CDR2 is YNFKEQ. This CDR3 has 16 amino acids. The CDR3 nucleotides read TGTGCCAGCAGCCAAGAATCAGCGGGGGCCTACAATGAGCAGTTCTTC. This encodes CASSQESAGAYNEQFF.

The chain has TRBV6-1 and TRBJ2-6; no clear D. Per the germline V gene, CDR1 is MNHNS and CDR2 is SASEGT. CDR3 length: 15 residues. The V and J ends lost 2 bases and 0 bases respectively, with 5 bases between them. The CDR3 protein is CASSEPTSGANVLTF. DNA of the CDR3: TGTGCCAGCAGTGAACCTACCTCTGGGGCCAACGTCCTGACTTTC.

This clonotype has a count of ten or more. This chain links TRBV6-2 or TRBV6-3 with TRBJ2-3; 7 nucleotides line up with TRBD2. The V gene's germline CDR1 is MNHEY and CDR2 SVGEGT. The CDR3 length is 14 residues. Unmatched junction bases numbered 7, after V lost 5 bases and J lost 5 bases. This chain's CDR3 is CASSRLAAGDTQYF. CDR3 in DNA: TGTGCCAGCAGTAGACTAGCTGCGGGAGATACGCAGTATTTT.

This clonotype has only a few counts. The chain has TRBV24-1 and TRBJ2-7, with a weak D call TRBD2 (5 bases). Trimming stripped 3 bases from V and 1 base from J, with 9 bases between. Germline assignment: CDR1 KGHDR and CDR2 SFDVKD. The CDR3 is 14 amino acids. CDR3 residues: CATSDGGRSYEQYF. The CDR3 bases are TGTGCCACCAGTGATGGAGGCAGATCCTACGAGCAGTACTTC.

This clonotype showed up just a few times. The rearrangement uses TRBV6-1 and TRBJ1-1; D unresolved. V dropped 6 bases and J dropped 7 bases, with 9 bases sitting between them. The CDR3 loop spans 11 amino acids. Germline V gives CDR1 MNHNS, CDR2 SASEGT. This CDR3 is CASRLTSEAFF. The CDR3 DNA reads TGTGCCAGCAGGCTAACGAGTGAAGCTTTCTTT.

This rearrangement joins TRBV7-8 to TRBJ2-1, with 7 bases matching TRBD2. The V gene end was trimmed by 5 bases and the J gene end by 7 bases; junction bases not matched to a gene: 11. This CDR3 has 15 amino acids. Germline values: CDR1 SGHVS, CDR2 FQNEAQ. As DNA, the CDR3 is TGTGCCAGCAGCCCCCAAGCGGGAAGGGGTAATGAGCAGTTCTTC. It specifies CASSPQAGRGNEQFF.

A few counts support this clonotype. The J gene is TRBJ2-7, the V gene TRBV28; D uncertain. Trimming removed 4 bases at V and 4 bases at J, with 11 bases between. The CDR3 extends over 13 amino acids. From germline, CDR1 is MDHEN and CDR2 SYDVKM. As DNA, the CDR3 is TGTGCCAGCAGTTCCCGAGGAAAGTACGAGCAGTACGTC. Its protein is CASSSRGKYEQYV.

This clonotype occurred many times. The V call is TRBV2, the J call TRBJ2-7, with 7 bases aligning to TRBD2. The CDR3 is 15 amino acids. V trimming: 6 bases; J trimming: 0 bases; junction bases outside the gene matches: 8. The V gene's germline CDR1 is SNHLY and CDR2 FYNNEI. The CDR3 sequence is CASRNGLVLSYEQYF. The CDR3 nucleotides are TGTGCCAGCAGAAACGGACTAGTCCTCTCCTACGAGCAGTACTTC.

This clonotype has just a few counts. The V call is TRBV7-9, the J call TRBJ2-3; TRBD1 or TRBD2 may be the D gene (5 bases each). This CDR3 region has 15 residues. Trimming shortened V by 0 bases and J by 3 bases, and 10 bases separated the two germline ends. Germline CDR1 SEHNR, CDR2 FQNEAQ (reference sequence). The CDR3 nucleotides read TGTGCCAGCAGCTTAGCGGTCGGGGCAACAGATACGCAGTATTTT. It yields the protein CASSLAVGATDTQYF.

This rearrangement joins TRBV9 to TRBJ1-2, with a tentative D call TRBD1 (5 bases). The CDR3 contains 14 residues. V was clipped by 4 bases and J by 4 bases, with 14 bases between them. From germline, CDR1 is SGDLS and CDR2 YYNGEE. As DNA, the CDR3 is TGTGCCAGCAGCCAAGGGGATTACAGCTATGGCTACACCTTC. This codes for CASSQGDYSYGYTF. Complete variable domain (other parts from reference TRBV9 and TRBJ1-2): DSGVTQTPKHLITATGQRVTLRCSPRSGDLSVYWYQQSLDQGLQFLIQYYNGEERAKGNILERFSAQQFPDLHSELNLSSLELGDSALYFCASSQGDYSYGYTFGSGTRLTVV.

The chain is built from TRBV5-6 and TRBJ2-7, with 7 positions matching TRBD1. With 0 bases clipped from V and 1 base from J, the junction kept 10 bases outside the gene matches. Germline V CDR1 and CDR2: SGHDT, YYEEEE. CDR3 length: 17 residues. In DNA form, the CDR3 reads TGTGCCAGCAGCTTGGCCAATACAGGGGAAGGATCCTACGAGCAGTACGTC. This sequence encodes CASSLANTGEGSYEQYV.

This clonotype has only a few counts. The CDR3 here is CASSLDPQGMNTEAFF. In nucleotides, the CDR3 is TGCGCCAGCAGCTTGGACCCTCAGGGAATGAACACTGAAGCTTTCTTT. The chain has TRBV5-1 and TRBJ1-1, with a possible D match to TRBD1 (5 bases). This CDR3 is 16 amino acids long. Germline CDR1 reads SGHRS; CDR2 reads YFSETQ. Trimming removed 0 bases at V and 0 bases at J, with 12 bases between.

This clonotype was detected a few times. The V gene is TRBV6-4, the J gene TRBJ2-7; 9 nucleotides match TRBD1. This CDR3 comprises 15 residues. Germline CDR1 is MRHNA and CDR2 is SNTAGT. The V segment lost 0 bases and the J segment 1 base; nucleotides outside the gene matches: 1. Here the CDR3 DNA reads TGTGCCAGCAGTGACTCCGGACAGGGGTCCTACGAGCAGTACGTC. This encodes CASSDSGQGSYEQYV.

This clonotype was observed at least ten times. The chain uses TRBV6-1 and TRBJ2-2; TRBD2 might be the D (6 bases). The germline CDR1 and CDR2 sequences are MNHNS and SASEGT. V was shortened by 5 bases and J by 3 bases, with 16 bases between the two germline ends. This CDR3 is built from 16 residues. In DNA, the CDR3 is TGTGCCAGCAGTCTCTCCCTGCCTAGCGACACCGGGGAGCTGTTTTTT. Its translation is CASSLSLPSDTGELFF.